A selection of T cell receptor beta chains follows, all from one sample in a study of blood T cell repertoires in COVID-19. Only in-frame clones appear in the TCRdb table, and some are missing; sequencing was by immunoSEQ multiplex PCR. This table holds about 320,000 clones, over 85% found once. Sequencing was performed on peripheral blood. These receptors were collected from a young woman with COVID-19, enrolled during active disease. Both conserved end residues are part of each CDR3. D genes are given only for firm matches. For some rows the clone size is stated as once, few or many, or as a class when expanded; others skip it.

NA	TRBV10-3	14	TRBJ1-6	NA	TGTGCCATCAGTGAGTCGTGGGCTAATTCACCCCTCCACTTT	CAISESWANSPLHF
TRBD1	TRBV7-9	15	TRBJ2-7	NA	TGTGCCAGCAGCCACCCGGGACAGTACTCCTACGAGCAGTACTTC	CASSHPGQYSYEQYF
TRBD1	TRBV7-9	18	TRBJ1-6	NA	TGTGCCAGCAGCTCAGGGACAGGGGTGATACTGTGGAATTCACCCCTCCACTTT	CASSSGTGVILWNSPLHF
NA	TRBV19	16	TRBJ2-1	NA	TGTGCCAGTAGTATAGCCGGGACACCCTACTACAATGAGCAGTTCTTC	CASSIAGTPYYNEQFF
NA	TRBV7-7	16	TRBJ1-4	NA	TGTGCCAGCAGGCCGAAAGGTGGCCTTAAGCGGAAAAAACTGTTTTTT	CASRPKGGLKRKKLFF
TRBD2	TRBV5-1	16	TRBJ2-2	NA	TGCGCCAGCAGCCCCCGACTAGCGGGGGGCACCGGGGAGCTGTTTTTT	CASSPRLAGGTGELFF
NA	TRBV2	14	TRBJ2-3	NA	TGTGCCAGCAGTGGAGGTCAAGACGGGGTTACGCAGTATTTT	CASSGGQDGVTQYF
NA	TRBV19	15	TRBJ2-2	few	TGTGCCAGTATCTCCATCAGATCGAACACCGGGGAGCTGTTTTTT	CASISIRSNTGELFF
NA	TRBV19	14	TRBJ2-2	NA	TGTGCCAGTAGTATTTGGGGCGTGTCCGGGGAGCTGTTTTTT	CASSIWGVSGELFF
TRBD1	TRBV5-6	14	TRBJ1-2	NA	TGTGCCAGCAGCATGGACAGGGCTGGCTATGGCTACACCTTC	CASSMDRAGYGYTF
TRBD1	TRBV5-1	15	TRBJ1-6	NA	TGCGCCAGCAGCCTAGGGACAGTAGGGCAGATCCCCCTCCACTTT	CASSLGTVGQIPLHF
NA	TRBV20-1	17	TRBJ1-5	NA	TGCAGTGCTAGTTTGTGGCAGAATGTTTATAGCAATCAGCCCCAGCATTTT	CSASLWQNVYSNQPQHF
NA	TRBV19	16	TRBJ1-5	NA	TGTGCCAGTAGGACACAATTTCGGGGGAGCAATCAGCCCCAGCATTTT	CASRTQFRGSNQPQHF
TRBD2	TRBV5-4	15	TRBJ2-5	once	TGTGCCAGCAGCTACGGGGGGGGCCAGGAAGAGACCCAGTACTTC	CASSYGGGQEETQYF
NA	TRBV2	13	TRBJ1-2	NA	TGTGCCAGCAGTGTGGGCATTCAATATGGCTACACCTTC	CASSVGIQYGYTF
NA	TRBV5-1	13	TRBJ2-7	few	TGCGCCAGCCGATACGAGGAATCCTACGAGCAGTACTTC	CASRYEESYEQYF
TRBD1	TRBV19	14	TRBJ2-1	NA	TGTGCCAGTAGTCGGATCGGGACAGGGTTGGAGCAGTTCTTC	CASSRIGTGLEQFF
TRBD2	TRBV5-1	16	TRBJ2-5	few	TGCGCCAGCAGCTTTGGCGCGGGGGGCAATTTAGAGACCCAGTACTTC	CASSFGAGGNLETQYF
TRBD1	TRBV5-1	14	TRBJ1-4	NA	TGCGCCAGCAGCTTTACAGGGGGTAATGAAAAACTGTTTTTT	CASSFTGGNEKLFF
TRBD2	TRBV6-6	15	TRBJ2-7	NA	TGTGCCAGCTCACAACCGGCGGGGGGCTCCTACGAGCAGTACTTC	CASSQPAGGSYEQYF
TRBD1	TRBV4-1	15	TRBJ2-1	NA	TGCGCCAGCAGCCAAGGCGGACAGGGCTACAATGAGCAGTTCTTC	CASSQGGQGYNEQFF
NA	TRBV24-1	15	TRBJ1-5	NA	TGTGCCACCAGTGATTTTGCGGGGTATGGCCAGCCCCAGCATTTT	CATSDFAGYGQPQHF
NA	TRBV5-5	15	TRBJ2-2	NA	TGTGCCAGCAGCCCGGACGGGGGGCCTCACGGGGAGCTGTTTTTT	CASSPDGGPHGELFF
NA	TRBV6-6	14	TRBJ2-7	NA	TGTGCCAGCAGTCCGACGGGGGGCCTCTACGAGCAGTACTTC	CASSPTGGLYEQYF
TRBD1	TRBV29-1	11	TRBJ1-1	NA	TGCAGCGCCCAAGGGGGCCGCGAAGCTTTCTTT	CSAQGGREAFF
NA	TRBV5-1	15	TRBJ1-5	NA	TGCGCCAGCAGCTTGAGCGGGAAAGGCAATCAGCCCCAGCATTTT	CASSLSGKGNQPQHF
NA	TRBV7-9	14	TRBJ1-1	NA	TGTGCCAGCAGTTTCCTTAACAAGAACACTGAAGCTTTCTTT	CASSFLNKNTEAFF
TRBD2	TRBV18	16	TRBJ2-1	NA	TGTGCCAGCTCACCACAAGGAGCGGGGGGGTACAATGAGCAGTTCTTC	CASSPQGAGGYNEQFF
TRBD2	TRBV27	15	TRBJ2-5	NA	TGTGCCAGCAGTTTAAGCGGGGGGTACCAAGAGACCCAGTACTTC	CASSLSGGYQETQYF
NA	TRBV6-5	14	TRBJ2-7	NA	TGTGCCAGCAGTTACTCGACTGGAGGGTACGAGCAGTACTTC	CASSYSTGGYEQYF
TRBD1	TRBV7-9	18	TRBJ2-6	NA	TGTGCCAGCAGCTTAGTGGACAGGCCTTACTCTGGGGCCAACGTCCTGACTTTC	CASSLVDRPYSGANVLTF
TRBD1	TRBV5-8	17	TRBJ1-5	NA	TGTGCCAGCAGCTCCCCCCTAGGACAGGGGTTCAATCAGCCCCAGCATTTT	CASSSPLGQGFNQPQHF
TRBD1	TRBV10-2	12	TRBJ2-1	NA	TGCGCCAGCTCCGAAGAGGGACAGAAGGGTGTCTTC	CASSEEGQKGVF
NA	TRBV5-6	15	TRBJ1-6	NA	TGTGCCAGCAGCTTGGAGCCAGGTCCAAATTCACCCCTCCACTTT	CASSLEPGPNSPLHF
TRBD1	TRBV27	14	TRBJ1-5	NA	TGTGCCAGCAGTTGGACAGGGATCAATCAGCCCCAGCATTTT	CASSWTGINQPQHF
NA	TRBV28	14	TRBJ1-6	NA	TGTGCCAGCAGTTATGGGGCTTCGCGTTCACCCCTCCACTTT	CASSYGASRSPLHF
TRBD2	TRBV6-2/TRBV6-3	17	TRBJ2-5	NA	TGTGCCAGCAGCAGGACTAGCGGGGGGGCTGGGAGTGAGACCCAGTACTTC	CASSRTSGGAGSETQYF
NA	TRBV10-1	13	TRBJ2-7	NA	TGCGCCAGCAGTGTGCCCGATTCGGACGAGCAGTACTTC	CASSVPDSDEQYF
NA	TRBV6-5	13	TRBJ1-5	NA	TGTGCCAGCAGTTACTCGAGAGGTCAGCCCCAGCATTTT	CASSYSRGQPQHF
NA	TRBV6-5	14	TRBJ2-7	once	TGTGCCAGCAGTTCCACTCGAGGTCCCGACGAGCAGTACTTC	CASSSTRGPDEQYF
NA	TRBV27	14	TRBJ1-6	NA	TGTGCCAGCAGTTCAACAGGGTCGTACTCACCCCTCCACTTT	CASSSTGSYSPLHF
NA	TRBV5-1	19	TRBJ1-6	NA	TGCGCCAGCAGCTTGGACGCTAAAGCACAGAGCTCCTATAATTCACCCCTCCACTTT	CASSLDAKAQSSYNSPLHF
NA	TRBV5-1	14	TRBJ1-1	NA	TGCGCCAGCAGCCCCTCGGTGGGGGGGACTGAAGCTTTCTTT	CASSPSVGGTEAFF
NA	TRBV6-5	14	TRBJ2-3	NA	TGTGCCAGCAGCCAAAGACTAGGTCGCGATACGCAGTATTTT	CASSQRLGRDTQYF
NA	TRBV6-6	15	TRBJ1-3	NA	TGTGCCAGCAGCCCTATACAGCACTCTGGAAACACCATATATTTT	CASSPIQHSGNTIYF
NA	TRBV24-1	15	TRBJ2-6	NA	TGTGCCACCATAGGGGAAATGCTGGGGGCCAACGTCCTGACTTTC	CATIGEMLGANVLTF
NA	TRBV5-1	14	TRBJ1-5	NA	TGCGCCAGCAGCTTGTTGGCAGGGGATCAGCCCCAGCATTTT	CASSLLAGDQPQHF
NA	TRBV10-2	13	TRBJ1-1	NA	TGCGCCAGCAGTGATAACGGCCGAGGTCAAGCTTTCTTT	CASSDNGRGQAFF
NA	TRBV5-8	12	TRBJ1-2	once	TGTGCCAGCAGCGTCAGGACAGATGGCTACACCTTC	CASSVRTDGYTF
NA	TRBV29-1	12	TRBJ2-1	NA	TGCAGCGTTGAAGATTCCACTTATGAGCAGTTCTTC	CSVEDSTYEQFF
TRBD1	TRBV18	17	TRBJ1-1	NA	TGTGCCAGCTCCCCACGACAGGGACTGGTCATGAACACTGAAGCTTTCTTT	CASSPRQGLVMNTEAFF
NA	TRBV7-9	18	TRBJ2-7	NA	TGTGCCAGCAGCTTAAGACTCGGCACAGGACAGCCCACATACGAGCAGTACTTC	CASSLRLGTGQPTYEQYF
NA	TRBV5-5	16	TRBJ1-2	NA	TGTGCCAGCAGCTACGCGGCAGGGCCCGGAATGGAGGGCTACACCTTC	CASSYAAGPGMEGYTF
NA	TRBV5-4	15	TRBJ1-2	once	TGTGCCAGCAGCTTGGATTGGGGGCTGAAGCATGGCTACACCTTC	CASSLDWGLKHGYTF
NA	TRBV19	13	TRBJ2-7	few	TGTGCCAGTAGTTCGGCGGGGCCGTACGAGCAGTACTTC	CASSSAGPYEQYF
NA	TRBV19	14	TRBJ1-1	NA	TGTGCCAGTAGGGTGACGGGAGGTATCACTGAAGCTTTCTTT	CASRVTGGITEAFF
NA	TRBV12-1	14	TRBJ1-4	NA	TGTGCCAGCAGCTACCGACTAATAAATGAAAAACTGTTTTTT	CASSYRLINEKLFF
NA	TRBV15	14	TRBJ2-7	NA	TGTGCCACCAGCAGTGGCCGGGGGTCCTACGAGCAGTACTTC	CATSSGRGSYEQYF
TRBD2	TRBV3-1/TRBV3-2	19	TRBJ2-7	NA	TGTGCCAGCAGCCCCGGGCCCACTAGCGGGGGGGCCAGCTCCTACGAGCAGTACTTC	CASSPGPTSGGASSYEQYF
TRBD1	TRBV5-1	15	TRBJ2-7	NA	TGCGCCAGCAGCCTCGGACAGGGGGCCTCGGCCCTCAGGTACTTC	CASSLGQGASALRYF